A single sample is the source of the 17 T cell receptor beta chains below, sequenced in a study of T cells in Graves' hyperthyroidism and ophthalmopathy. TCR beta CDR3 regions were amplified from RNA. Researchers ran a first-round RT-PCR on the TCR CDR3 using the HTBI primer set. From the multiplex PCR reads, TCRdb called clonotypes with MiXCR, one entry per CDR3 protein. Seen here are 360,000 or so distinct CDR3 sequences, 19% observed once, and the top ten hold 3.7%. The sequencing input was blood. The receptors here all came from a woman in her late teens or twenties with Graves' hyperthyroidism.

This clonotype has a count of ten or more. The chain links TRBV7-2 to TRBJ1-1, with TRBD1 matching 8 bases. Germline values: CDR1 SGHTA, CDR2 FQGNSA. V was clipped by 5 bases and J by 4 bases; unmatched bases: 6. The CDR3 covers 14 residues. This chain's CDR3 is CASSVDRGSTEAFF. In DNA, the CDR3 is TGTGCCAGCAGCGTAGACAGGGGAAGCACTGAAGCTTTCTTT.

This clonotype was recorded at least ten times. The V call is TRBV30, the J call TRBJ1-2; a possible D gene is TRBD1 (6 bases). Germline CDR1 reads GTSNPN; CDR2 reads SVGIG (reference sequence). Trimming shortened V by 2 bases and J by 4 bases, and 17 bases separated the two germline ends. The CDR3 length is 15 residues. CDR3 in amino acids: CAWSLGGGRSYGYTF. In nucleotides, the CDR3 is TGTGCCTGGAGTCTAGGTGGGGGCCGCTCCTATGGCTACACCTTC.

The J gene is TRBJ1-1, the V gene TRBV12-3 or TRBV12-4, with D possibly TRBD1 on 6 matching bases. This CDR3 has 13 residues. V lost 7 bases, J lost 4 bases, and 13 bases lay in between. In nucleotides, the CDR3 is TGTGCCAGCAATTACAGGGAGGGCACTGAAGCTTTCTTT. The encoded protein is CASNYREGTEAFF.

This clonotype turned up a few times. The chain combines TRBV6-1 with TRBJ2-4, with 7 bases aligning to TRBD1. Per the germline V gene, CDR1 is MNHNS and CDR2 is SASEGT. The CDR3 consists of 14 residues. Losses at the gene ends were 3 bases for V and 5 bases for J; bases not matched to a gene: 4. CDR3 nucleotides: TGTGCCAGCAGTGATTGGGACAGACAAAACATTCAGTACTTC. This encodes CASSDWDRQNIQYF.

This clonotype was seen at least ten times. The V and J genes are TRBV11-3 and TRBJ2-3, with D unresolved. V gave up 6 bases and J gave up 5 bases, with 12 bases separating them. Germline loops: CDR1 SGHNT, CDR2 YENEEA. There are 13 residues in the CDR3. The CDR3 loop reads CASSPNWRDTQYF. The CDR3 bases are TGTGCCAGCAGTCCCAACTGGAGAGATACGCAGTATTTT. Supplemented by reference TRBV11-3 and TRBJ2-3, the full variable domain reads EAGVVQSPRYKIIEKKQPVAFWCNPISGHNTLYWYLQNLGQGPELLIRYENEEAVDDSQLPKDRFSAERLKGVDSTLKIQPAELGDSAVYLCASSPNWRDTQYFGPGTRLTVL.

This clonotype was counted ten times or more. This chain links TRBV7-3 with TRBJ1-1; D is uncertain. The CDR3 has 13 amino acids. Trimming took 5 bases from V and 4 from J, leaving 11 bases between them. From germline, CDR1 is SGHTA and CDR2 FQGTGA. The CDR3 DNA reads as TGTGCCAGCAGCAAAAGGGTGGGCACTGAAGCTTTCTTT. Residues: CASSKRVGTEAFF.

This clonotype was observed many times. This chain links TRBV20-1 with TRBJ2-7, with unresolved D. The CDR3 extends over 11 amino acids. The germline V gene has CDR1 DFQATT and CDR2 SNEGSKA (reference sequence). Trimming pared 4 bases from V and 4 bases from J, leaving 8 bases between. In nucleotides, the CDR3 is TGCAGTGCTACTAGGGTATACGAGCAGTACTTC. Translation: CSATRVYEQYF.

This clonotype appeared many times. The DNA of the CDR3 is TGTGCCAGCGCAACGCCAGCGAACACTGAAGCTTTCTTT. This sequence encodes CASATPANTEAFF. This chain joins TRBV27 and TRBJ1-1; D unclear. Per germline, CDR1 MNHEY and CDR2 SMNVEV (reference sequence). The CDR3 runs 13 residues. V lost 8 bases and J 1 base, leaving 11 bases between the germline ends.

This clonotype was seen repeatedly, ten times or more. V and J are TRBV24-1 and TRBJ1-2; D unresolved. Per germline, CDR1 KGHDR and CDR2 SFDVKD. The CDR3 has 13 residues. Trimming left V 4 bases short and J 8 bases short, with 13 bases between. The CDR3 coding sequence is TGTGCCACCAGTGACCCGGGGTATGAAGGCTACACCTTC. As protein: CATSDPGYEGYTF.

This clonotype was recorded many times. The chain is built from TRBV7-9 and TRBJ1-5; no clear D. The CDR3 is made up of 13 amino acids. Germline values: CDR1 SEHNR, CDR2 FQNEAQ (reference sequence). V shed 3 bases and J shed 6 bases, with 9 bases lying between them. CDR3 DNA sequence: TGTGCCAGCAGCTTGGGGATAAGTCAGCCCCAGCATTTT. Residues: CASSLGISQPQHF.

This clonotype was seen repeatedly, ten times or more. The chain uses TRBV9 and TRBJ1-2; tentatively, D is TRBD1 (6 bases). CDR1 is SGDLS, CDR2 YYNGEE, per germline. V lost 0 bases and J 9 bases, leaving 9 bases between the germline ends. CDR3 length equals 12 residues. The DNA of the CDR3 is TGTGCCAGCAGCGTAGAGACAGGACGCTACACCTTC. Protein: CASSVETGRYTF.

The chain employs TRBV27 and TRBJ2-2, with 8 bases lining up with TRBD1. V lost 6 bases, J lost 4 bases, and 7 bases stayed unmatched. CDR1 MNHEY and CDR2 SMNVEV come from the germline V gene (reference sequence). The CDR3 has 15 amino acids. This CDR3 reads CASSQSGTGTGELFF. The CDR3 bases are TGTGCCAGCAGCCAATCCGGGACAGGCACCGGGGAGCTGTTTTTT.

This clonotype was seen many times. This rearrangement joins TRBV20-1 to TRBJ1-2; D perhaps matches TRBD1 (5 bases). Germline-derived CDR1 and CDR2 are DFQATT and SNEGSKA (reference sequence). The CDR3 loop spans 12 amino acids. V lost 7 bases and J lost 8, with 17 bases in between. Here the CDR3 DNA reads TGCAGTGGAATCACAGGAGGGGAGGGCTACACCTTC. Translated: CSGITGGEGYTF.

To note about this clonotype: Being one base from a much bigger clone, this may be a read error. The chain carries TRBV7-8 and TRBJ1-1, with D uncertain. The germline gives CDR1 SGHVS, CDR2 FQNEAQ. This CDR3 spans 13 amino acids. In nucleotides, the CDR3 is TGTGCCAGCACCCCCAGAGAACGCACTGAAGTTTTCTTT. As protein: CASTPRERTEVFF.

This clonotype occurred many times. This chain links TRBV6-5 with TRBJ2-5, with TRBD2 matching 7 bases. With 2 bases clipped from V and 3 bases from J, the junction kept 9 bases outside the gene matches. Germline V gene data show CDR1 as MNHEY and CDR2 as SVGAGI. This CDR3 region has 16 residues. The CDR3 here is CASSYSLAALEETQYF. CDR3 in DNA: TGTGCCAGCAGTTACAGTCTAGCGGCCCTGGAAGAGACCCAGTACTTC.

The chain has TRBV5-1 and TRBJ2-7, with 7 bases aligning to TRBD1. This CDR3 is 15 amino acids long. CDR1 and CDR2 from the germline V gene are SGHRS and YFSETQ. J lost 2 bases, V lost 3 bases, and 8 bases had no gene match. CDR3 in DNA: TGCGCCAGCAGCTCCGGGACAGCCTTCACCTACGAGCAGTACTTC. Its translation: CASSSGTAFTYEQYF.

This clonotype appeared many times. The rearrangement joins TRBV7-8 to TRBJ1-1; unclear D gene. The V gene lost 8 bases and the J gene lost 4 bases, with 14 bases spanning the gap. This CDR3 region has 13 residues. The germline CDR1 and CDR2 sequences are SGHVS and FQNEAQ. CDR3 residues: CASGNQHFTEAFF. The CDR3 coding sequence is TGTGCCAGCGGCAACCAACACTTCACTGAAGCTTTCTTT.